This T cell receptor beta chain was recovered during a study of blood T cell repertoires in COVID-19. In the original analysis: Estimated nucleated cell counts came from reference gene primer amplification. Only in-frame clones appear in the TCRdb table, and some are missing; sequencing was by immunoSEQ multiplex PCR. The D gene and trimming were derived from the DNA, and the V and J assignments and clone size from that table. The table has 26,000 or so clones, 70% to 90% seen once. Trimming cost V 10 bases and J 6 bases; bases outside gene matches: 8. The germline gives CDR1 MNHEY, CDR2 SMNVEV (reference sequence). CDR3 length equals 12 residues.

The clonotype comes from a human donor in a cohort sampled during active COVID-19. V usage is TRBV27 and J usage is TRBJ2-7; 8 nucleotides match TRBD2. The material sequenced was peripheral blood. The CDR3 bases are TGTGCCACTAGACTAGCGACAGGCGAGCAGTACTTC. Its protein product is CATRLATGEQYF.